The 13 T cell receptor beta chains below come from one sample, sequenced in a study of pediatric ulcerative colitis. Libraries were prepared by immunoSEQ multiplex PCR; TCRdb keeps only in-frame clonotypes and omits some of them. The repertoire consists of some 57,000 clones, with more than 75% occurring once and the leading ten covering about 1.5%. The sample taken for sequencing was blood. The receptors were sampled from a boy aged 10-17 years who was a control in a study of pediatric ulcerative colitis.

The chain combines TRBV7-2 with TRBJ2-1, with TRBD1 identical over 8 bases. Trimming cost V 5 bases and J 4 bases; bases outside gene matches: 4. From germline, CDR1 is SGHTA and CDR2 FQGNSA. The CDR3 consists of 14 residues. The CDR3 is CASSNRDRYNEQFF. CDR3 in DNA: TGTGCCAGCAGCAACCGGGACAGGTACAATGAGCAGTTCTTC.

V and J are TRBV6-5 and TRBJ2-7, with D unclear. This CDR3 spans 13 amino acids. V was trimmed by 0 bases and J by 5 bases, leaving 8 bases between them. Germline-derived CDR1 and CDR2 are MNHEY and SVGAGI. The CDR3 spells CASSYSVGDEQYF. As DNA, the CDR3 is TGTGCCAGCAGTTACTCGGTAGGAGACGAGCAGTACTTC.

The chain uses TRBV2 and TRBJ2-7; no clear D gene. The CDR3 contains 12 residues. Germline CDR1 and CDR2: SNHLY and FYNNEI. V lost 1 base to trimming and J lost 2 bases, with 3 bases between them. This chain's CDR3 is CASSEGTYEQYF. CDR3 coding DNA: TGTGCCAGCAGTGAAGGCACCTACGAGCAGTACTTC.

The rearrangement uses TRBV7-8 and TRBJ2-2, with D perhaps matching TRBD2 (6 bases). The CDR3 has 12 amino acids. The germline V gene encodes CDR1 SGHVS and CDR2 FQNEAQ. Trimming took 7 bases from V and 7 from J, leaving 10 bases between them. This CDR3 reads CASTGVIGELFF. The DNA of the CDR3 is TGTGCCAGCACGGGGGTCATCGGGGAGCTGTTTTTT.

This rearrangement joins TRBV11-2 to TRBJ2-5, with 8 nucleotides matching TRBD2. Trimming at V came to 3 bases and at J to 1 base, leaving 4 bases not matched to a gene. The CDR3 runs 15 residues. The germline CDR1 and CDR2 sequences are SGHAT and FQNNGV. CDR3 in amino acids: CASSFGGRFQETQYF. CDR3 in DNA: TGTGCCAGCAGCTTTGGCGGGAGGTTCCAAGAGACCCAGTACTTC.

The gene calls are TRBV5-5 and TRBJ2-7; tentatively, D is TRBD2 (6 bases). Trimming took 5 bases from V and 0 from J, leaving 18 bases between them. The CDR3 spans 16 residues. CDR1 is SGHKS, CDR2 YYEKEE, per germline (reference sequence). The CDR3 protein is CASRTPGSTLSYEQYF. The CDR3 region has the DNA TGTGCCAGCAGAACCCCCGGGAGCACGCTCTCCTACGAGCAGTACTTC.

The CDR3 coding sequence is TGTGCCAGCTCACCTACAATGGACGGGGACACTGAAGCTTTCTTT. Translating it yields CASSPTMDGDTEAFF. The chain employs TRBV18 and TRBJ1-1; D remains ambiguous. V was shortened by 3 bases and J by 3 bases, with 14 bases between the two germline ends. Looked up from germline, CDR1 is KGHSH and CDR2 is LQKENI. The CDR3 length is 15 residues.

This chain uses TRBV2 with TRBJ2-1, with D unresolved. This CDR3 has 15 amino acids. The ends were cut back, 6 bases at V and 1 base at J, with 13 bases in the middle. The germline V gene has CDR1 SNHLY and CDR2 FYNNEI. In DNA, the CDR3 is TGTGCCAGCAGCGACCCGGAGAGTTCCTACAATGAGCAGTTCTTC. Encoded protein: CASSDPESSYNEQFF.

CDR3 in DNA: TGTGCCAGCAGCTACCCTTCCCGGGGCTCTGGGGCCAACGTCCTGACTTTC. This encodes CASSYPSRGSGANVLTF. The chain links TRBV25-1 to TRBJ2-6; possibly TRBD2 for D (5 bases). The germline V gene encodes CDR1 MGHDK and CDR2 SYGVNS. The CDR3 totals 17 residues. V was pared by 6 bases and J by 0 bases, with 15 bases between. The full variable domain, rest sourced from reference TRBV25-1 and TRBJ2-6, is EADIYQTPRYLVIGTGKKITLECSQTMGHDKMYWYQQDPGMELHLIHYSYGVNSTEKGDLSSESTVSRIRTEHFPLTLESARPSHTSQYLCASSYPSRGSGANVLTFGAGSRLTVL.

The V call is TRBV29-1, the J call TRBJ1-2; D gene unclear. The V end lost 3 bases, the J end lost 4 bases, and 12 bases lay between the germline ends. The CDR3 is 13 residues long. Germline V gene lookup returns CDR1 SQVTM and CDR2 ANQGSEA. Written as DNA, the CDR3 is TGCAGCGTTGATTCTGGATCGCGCTATGGCTACACCTTC. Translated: CSVDSGSRYGYTF.

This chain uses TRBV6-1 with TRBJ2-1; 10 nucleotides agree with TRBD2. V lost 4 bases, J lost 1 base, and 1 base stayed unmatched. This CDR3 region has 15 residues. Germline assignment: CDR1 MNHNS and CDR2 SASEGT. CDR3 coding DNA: TGTGCCAGCAGTGGGACTAGCGGTTCCTACAATGAGCAGTTCTTC. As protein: CASSGTSGSYNEQFF.

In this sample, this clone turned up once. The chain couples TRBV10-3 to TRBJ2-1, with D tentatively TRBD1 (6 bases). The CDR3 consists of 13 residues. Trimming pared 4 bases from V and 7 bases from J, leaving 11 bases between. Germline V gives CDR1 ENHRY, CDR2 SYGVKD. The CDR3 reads CAISARQENEQFF. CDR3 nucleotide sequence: TGTGCCATCAGTGCTAGACAGGAGAATGAGCAGTTCTTC.

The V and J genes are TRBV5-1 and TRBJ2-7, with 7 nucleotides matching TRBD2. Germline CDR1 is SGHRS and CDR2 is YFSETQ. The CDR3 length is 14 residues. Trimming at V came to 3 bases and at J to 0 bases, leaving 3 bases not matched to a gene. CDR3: CASSSGGSSYEQYF. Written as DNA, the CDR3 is TGCGCCAGCAGCTCCGGGGGGAGCTCCTACGAGCAGTACTTC.